This T cell receptor (beta chain) was documented in a study of T cell responses to AZD1222 COVID-19 vaccine (dated by TCRdb to the early 2020s). Looking at the study overall: AZD1222 recipients whose second dose came at about 4 weeks and those whose second dose came at about 12 weeks were combined into one group, since spike-specific TCR depth and breadth did not differ between the two schedules. Trial participants were enrolled into age subgroups of 18-55, 56-69 and 70-plus years, which contained approximately 150, 28 and 58 TCR-sequenced participants, respectively. TCR sequencing was performed for fewer than 250 trial participants, of whom around 210 were given two doses of AZD1222 and around 26 were given two doses of MenACWY control vaccine. The investigation overall reported the following: In the small 56-69-year group, the increase in depth fell short of significance, most likely because of low power. Most participants were white British and females outnumbered males, and the authors suggested that clonal diversity may have been underestimated. After two AZD1222 doses, both the breadth and the depth of spike-specific TCRs were significantly higher than at day 0 and than in MenACWY recipients. CD4 TCRs associated with the vaccine covered the entire spike protein, and the dominant responses were in regions 160-218 and 743-854. Reportedly, almost half of the unique spike-specific TCRs recognized epitopes lying outside the regions that are mutated in the B.1.351 and B.1.1.7 variants. Conclusions about previously exposed vaccinees are limited because only six or seven AZD1222 recipients were SARS-CoV-2 seropositive at baseline. Because no samples from the day 14 peak response were available, repertoires could be characterized only after the peak T cell response.

The CDR3 holds 14 amino acids from the cysteine to the phenylalanine. Here the CDR3 DNA is all that survives: 42 bases in frame from base 1. V is cut by 4 bases and J by 6 bases, and the space between the germline ends is 13 bases. As encoded in the germline V gene (reference sequence), CDR1 is LNHDA while CDR2 is SQIVND. The CDR3 regions of human TCRbeta chains were analyzed by immunosequencing. In the original analysis: TCRs in the repertoires were matched against a reference library of SARS-CoV-2-specific TCRs that had been generated with the MIRA antigen-specificity platform. Breadth meant the fraction of unique TCRs that were SARS-CoV-2-associated, whereas depth meant the fraction of total T cells that were SARS-CoV-2-associated. Using the MIRA data, every spike-specific TCR was mapped to the spike region that the TCR reacted to and assigned to either a CD4 or a CD8 class. Log10-transformed breadth and depth values were compared by one-way ANOVA with Sidak's multiple comparisons tests. TCRdb provides this immuneACCESS table in a form limited to in-frame rearrangements. Some clones are lacking; in checked studies, under half of them reflect an unresolved V gene, and why the rest are absent is not known. The V and J calls and clone size were taken over from that table, and D and trimming were inferred from the DNA. The sample table shows about 130,000 clones, and roughly 82% are seen once. The top ten hold over 3.5% of the sample.

The intended sense of this specimen's time point label: baseline before first vaccination. Samples from vaccinated people were obtained from the UK trials COV001 and COV002, which included a single-blind randomized controlled phase 2/3 trial of AZD1222 (ChAdOx1 nCoV-19) in healthy adults. For TCRbeta chain sequencing, PBMC samples were collected from trial participants at day 0 and at day 28 after the second dose. On this clone itself: The antigen this receptor binds is unknown. Base qualities are not provided; no much larger clone lies one nucleotide away.

The receptor was derived from an adult in good health. Sequences were derived from peripheral blood, sampled on day 0 of AZD1222 vaccination. The V and J genes are TRBV19 and TRBJ2-1, with the D gene uncertain. The bases read TGTGCCAGTAGTAATGGCAGGATTATCAATGAGCAGTTCTTC. It translates as CASSNGRIINEQFF.